The 23 T cell receptor beta chains reported below all come from one sample, sequenced in a study of blood T cell repertoires in COVID-19. Clones were sequenced by immunoSEQ multiplex PCR, and TCRdb holds only the in-frame ones, with some missing. The table lists some 150,000 clones, 85% to 90% of them singletons. The sample was peripheral blood. The receptor set was obtained from a woman in her forties or fifties with active or convalescent COVID-19.

The rearrangement uses TRBV6-6 and TRBJ1-5; perhaps TRBD1 as D (6 bases). The CDR3 contains 14 residues. V lost 9 bases, J lost 7 bases, and 19 bases lay in between. CDR1 and CDR2 from the germline V gene are MNHNY and SVGAGI (reference sequence). The CDR3 reads CASWGNREEQPQHF. For the CDR3, the DNA is TGTGCCAGTTGGGGTAACAGGGAAGAGCAGCCCCAGCATTTT.

The chain combines TRBV19 with TRBJ1-2; TRBD1 aligns across 8 bases. The CDR3 runs 12 residues. Germline CDR1 reads LNHDA; CDR2 reads SQIVND (reference sequence). V was clipped by 6 bases and J by 8 bases; unmatched bases: 5. Written as DNA, the CDR3 is TGTGCCAGTAGCGACAGGGGATTCGGCTACACCTTC. It codes for CASSDRGFGYTF.

The chain links TRBV11-3 to TRBJ1-1, with D unresolved. The CDR3 contains 13 residues. V was clipped by 0 bases and J by 2 bases, with 4 bases between them. Per the germline V gene, CDR1 is SGHNT and CDR2 is YENEEA. CDR3 residues: CASSLDSNTEAFF. In nucleotides, the CDR3 is TGTGCCAGCAGCTTAGACTCTAACACTGAAGCTTTCTTT.

The chain has TRBV28 and TRBJ1-5; D ambiguous. Between the trimmed V and J ends, which lost 8 bases and 6 bases, there was a span of 14 bases. The CDR3 runs to 13 residues. In germline, CDR1 is MDHEN, CDR2 SYDVKM. The CDR3 protein is CASLSEGGQPQHF. DNA for the CDR3: TGTGCCAGCCTTTCAGAGGGTGGTCAGCCCCAGCATTTT.

The chain uses TRBV23-1 and TRBJ1-5; no clear D. TRBV23-1 is recorded as an ORF, its role being uncertain. V was pared by 3 bases and J by 1 base, with 13 bases between. The CDR3 consists of 16 residues. The CDR3 DNA follows: TGCGCCAGCAGTCACCCGGGTACCTTGAGCAATCAGCCCCAGCATTTT. Protein sequence: CASSHPGTLSNQPQHF.

The chain recombines TRBV19 with TRBJ2-1; 11 bases agree with TRBD2. V lost 8 bases and J lost 8; bases outside the gene matches: 17. The CDR3 runs 17 residues. The germline gives CDR1 LNHDA, CDR2 SQIVND (reference sequence). The CDR3 DNA sequence: TGTGCCAGTTCAAGGACGTATAGCGGGAGGGCGGACGATGAGCAGTTCTTC. This encodes CASSRTYSGRADDEQFF.

The rearrangement links TRBV19 to TRBJ1-3, with D possibly being TRBD1 (5 bases). Trimming cost V 6 bases and J 3 bases, with 15 bases left between them. The CDR3 loop spans 15 amino acids. The germline V gene has CDR1 LNHDA and CDR2 SQIVND (reference sequence). The CDR3 region has the DNA TGTGCCAGTAGCTCCCACGGGGGAGGTGGAAACACCATATATTTT. Protein sequence: CASSSHGGGGNTIYF.

Here the CDR3 DNA reads TGTGCCAGCAGTGTCCTGGGGGTCAAGGGGGAACTTTATGGCTACACCTTC. This translates into CASSVLGVKGELYGYTF. The genes are TRBV2 and TRBJ1-2; perhaps TRBD1 as D (6 bases). From germline, CDR1 is SNHLY and CDR2 FYNNEI. The CDR3 covers 17 residues. V was trimmed by 4 bases and J by 5 bases, leaving 23 bases between them.

The chain recombines TRBV11-1 with TRBJ2-2; D perhaps matches TRBD2 (5 bases). The CDR3 is 15 amino acids. The V end lost 2 bases, the J end lost 4 bases, and 11 bases lay between the germline ends. Looked up from germline, CDR1 is SGHAT and CDR2 is FQDESV (reference sequence). CDR3 amino acids: CASSLLGSGTGELFF. The CDR3 DNA reads TGTGCCAGCAGCTTATTGGGAAGCGGCACCGGGGAGCTGTTTTTT.

The chain has TRBV11-2 and TRBJ2-5; D might be TRBD2 (6 bases). The CDR3 loop spans 14 amino acids. Between the trimmed V and J ends, which lost 4 bases and 5 bases, there was a span of 14 bases. The germline V gene has CDR1 SGHAT and CDR2 FQNNGV. The CDR3 DNA is TGTGCCAGCAGCTCCACGGGACTGAGTGAGACCCAGTACTTC. This translates into CASSSTGLSETQYF.

The rearrangement links TRBV27 to TRBJ1-1, with a tentative D call TRBD1 (5 bases). The CDR3 contains 14 residues. V was clipped by 4 bases and J by 11 bases, with 20 bases between them. Germline lookup yields CDR1 MNHEY and CDR2 SMNVEV (reference sequence). Written as DNA, the CDR3 is TGTGCCAGCAGTTCTCGAGGGATTTCGGGGGATGCTTTCTTT. Protein sequence: CASSSRGISGDAFF.

The J gene is TRBJ1-4, the V gene TRBV7-2; 11 positions agree with TRBD1. The CDR3 is 16 amino acids. Trimming took 0 bases from V and 7 from J; bases not matched to a gene: 4. Germline CDR1 SGHTA, CDR2 FQGNSA. This CDR3 is CASSLAGQGVGEKLFF. Here the CDR3 DNA reads TGTGCCAGCAGCTTAGCGGGACAGGGGGTGGGTGAAAAACTGTTTTTT.

V and J are TRBV7-8 and TRBJ1-4; possibly TRBD1 for D (6 bases). This CDR3 contains 18 residues. Trimming removed 5 bases from V and 0 bases from J, with 19 bases in between. Germline CDR1 and CDR2: SGHVS and FQNEAQ. The CDR3 here is CASSRPRGQLATNEKLFF. In DNA form, the CDR3 reads TGTGCCAGCAGCCGCCCCCGGGGACAACTTGCAACTAATGAAAAACTGTTTTTT.

This clone was seen just once. The chain has TRBV15 and TRBJ2-7, with TRBD2 matching 11 bases. The CDR3 consists of 15 residues. Germline V gene sequence: CDR1 LNHNV, CDR2 YYDKDF (reference sequence). Germline trimming cut 0 bases from V and 4 bases from J; bases unmatched to any gene: 2. The CDR3 DNA reads as TGTGCCACCAGCAGAGATACTAGCGGGGGATACGAGCAGTACTTC. This translates into CATSRDTSGGYEQYF.

CDR3 bases: TGTGCCAGAGAACTCCCCGGGACAGGGTGGAGAGGAAACACCATATATTTT. It translates to CARELPGTGWRGNTIYF. This rearrangement joins TRBV27 to TRBJ1-3; 9 positions match TRBD1. V shed 9 bases and J 4 bases; nucleotides not matched to a gene: 16. The CDR3 is 17 amino acids. From germline, CDR1 is MNHEY and CDR2 SMNVEV (reference sequence).

This chain uses TRBV4-2 with TRBJ2-7; 7 nucleotides align to TRBD2. Germline-derived CDR1 and CDR2 are LGHNA and YNFKEQ. This CDR3 contains 15 residues. V lost 2 bases and J lost 2; bases outside the gene matches: 6. The CDR3 sequence: CASSQSRGDTYEQYF. DNA of the CDR3: TGTGCCAGCAGCCAATCACGGGGGGATACCTACGAGCAGTACTTC.

This clone was recorded once. The CDR3 nucleotides are TGTGCCAGCAGCCAAGATCCTTACGGGGGAAATCAGCCCCAGCATTTT. It specifies CASSQDPYGGNQPQHF. V gene TRBV4-2 combines with J gene TRBJ1-5, with D tentatively TRBD1 (5 bases). Germline V lookup: CDR1 LGHNA, CDR2 YNFKEQ. The length of the CDR3 is 16 residues. With 0 bases removed from V and 4 bases from J, the gap between germline ends came to 13 bases.

The chain employs TRBV19 and TRBJ1-3; 7 nucleotides line up with TRBD1. Germline trimming cut 7 bases from V and 0 bases from J; bases unmatched to any gene: 3. Germline loops: CDR1 LNHDA, CDR2 SQIVND (reference sequence). The CDR3 has 14 residues. CDR3 in amino acids: CASTRGSSGNTIYF. The CDR3, as DNA: TGTGCCAGTACCAGGGGGAGCTCTGGAAACACCATATATTTT.

This clone came up a few times. The rearrangement uses TRBV27 and TRBJ1-3; a possible D gene is TRBD1 (5 bases). Germline CDR1 and CDR2: MNHEY and SMNVEV (reference sequence). The V end was cut by 5 bases, the J end by 1 base, with 6 bases between. This CDR3 is 13 amino acids long. This CDR3 reads CASSPGSGNTIYF. Here the CDR3 DNA reads TGTGCCAGCAGTCCAGGGTCTGGAAACACCATATATTTT.

This clone was seen just once. Its ends do not fully match the called genes, so a read error is possible. CDR3 DNA sequence: TGTGCCAGCAAAGACCCCAGGCAGACCACTTACGGGCAGTACTTC. Translated: CASKDPRQTTYGQYF. The chain links TRBV28 to TRBJ2-7; no definite D call. CDR1 is MDHEN and CDR2 is SYDVKM in the germline V gene. This CDR3 has 15 amino acids.

The chain is built from TRBV9 and TRBJ1-1; TRBD1 matches at 8 bases. Germline loops: CDR1 SGDLS, CDR2 YYNGEE. The CDR3 consists of 14 residues. The V segment lost 4 bases and the J segment 6 bases; nucleotides outside the gene matches: 8. The CDR3 DNA sequence: TGTGCCAGCAGCCCAGGACAGGGTACCGCTGAAGCTTTCTTT. Translating it yields CASSPGQGTAEAFF.

This clone was seen only once. The rearrangement links TRBV4-3 to TRBJ2-7, with D unclear. The CDR3 extends over 13 amino acids. Germline CDR1 and CDR2: LGHNA and YSLEER. The germline V and J ends were trimmed by 4 bases and 3 bases, with 10 bases remaining between them. The CDR3 sequence is CASSRDILYEQYF. DNA for the CDR3: TGCGCCAGCAGCCGAGACATACTCTACGAGCAGTACTTC.

V is TRBV11-3 and J is TRBJ2-1; D possibly corresponds to TRBD1 (5 bases). This CDR3 is 13 amino acids long. Trimming removed 0 bases at V and 8 bases at J, with 8 bases between. CDR1 and CDR2 from the germline V gene are SGHNT and YENEEA. The CDR3 coding sequence is TGTGCCAGCAGCTTAGACAGGGATCATGAGCAGTTCTTC. Its protein product is CASSLDRDHEQFF.